The 30 T cell receptor beta chains listed next were all sequenced from one sample in a study of molecular identifiers for immune sequencing clone quantification. TCRdb re-analysed the PCR reads in MiXCR, keeping a single row per CDR3 protein. There are 85,000 to 100,000 distinct CDR3 sequences in the sample; approximately 22% occur only once, and around 1.1% lies in the top ten. Sequenced sample: naive CD8+ T cells from blood, with Jurkat cell RNA spiked in. The subset here: FACS-sorted CD8+CD4-CCR7+CD45RA+ naive T cells. The receptors derive from a human donor in good health. Some libraries in this study had Jurkat cell RNA spiked in.

Comments on this clonotype: A much larger clone lies one base from this, so it may be a read error. The genes are TRBV4-2 and TRBJ1-1; 7 nucleotides match TRBD1. J was trimmed by 3 bases and V by 2 bases; bases with no gene match: 3. From germline, CDR1 is LGHNA and CDR2 YNFKEQ. The CDR3 has 14 amino acids. The CDR3 bases are TGTGCCAGCAGCCAATGGACAGGCGACACTGAAGCTTTCTTT. Translated, it gives CASSQWTGDTEAFF.

This clonotype has just a few counts. CDR3 coding DNA: TGTGCCAGCAGTGATTGGACAGGGGCGCCTGAAGCTTTCTTT. Encoded protein: CASSDWTGAPEAFF. The rearrangement uses TRBV27 and TRBJ1-1; TRBD1 matches at 9 bases. The CDR3 covers 14 residues. The trim removed 5 bases at V and 6 bases at J, leaving 7 bases unmatched. The germline V gene has CDR1 MNHEY and CDR2 SMNVEV (reference sequence).

A word on this clonotype: A much larger clone sits a single nucleotide away, making a read error possible. The chain is built from TRBV6-5 and TRBJ2-3, with D perhaps matching TRBD1 (6 bases). Germline lookup yields CDR1 MNHEY and CDR2 SVGAGI. This CDR3 has 15 residues. V lost 5 bases to trimming and J lost 4 bases, with 16 bases between them. CDR3 in DNA: TGTGCCAGCAGTACACAGGGTTCTGGCGCAGATACGCAGTATTTT. Protein product: CASSTQGSGADTQYF.

V gene TRBV2 combines with J gene TRBJ2-3; D is unresolved. V shed 5 bases and J shed 2 bases, with 11 bases lying between them. Germline V CDR1 and CDR2: SNHLY, FYNNEI. There are 14 residues in the CDR3. Written as DNA, the CDR3 is TGTGCCAGCAGTAACCCAGAAGACACAGATACGCAGTATTTT. It translates to CASSNPEDTDTQYF. Complete variable domain (other parts from reference TRBV2 and TRBJ2-3): EPEVTQTPSHQVTQMGQEVILRCVPISNHLYFYWYRQILGQKVEFLVSFYNNEISEKSEIFDDQFSVERPDGSNFTLKIRSTKLEDSAMYFCASSNPEDTDTQYFGPGTRLTVL.

This clonotype came up once. The CDR3 region is CASSLKRVNIYNQPQHF. The CDR3 coding sequence is TGTGCCAGCAGTTTAAAGCGGGTCAATATATACAATCAGCCCCAGCATTTT. The chain uses TRBV28 and TRBJ1-5; D is ambiguous. The CDR3 is 17 amino acids. Germline CDR1 is MDHEN and CDR2 is SYDVKM. The ends were cut back, 2 bases at V and 3 bases at J, with 17 bases in the middle.

This clonotype occurred many times. The V and J genes are TRBV12-3 or TRBV12-4 and TRBJ1-2; D uncertain. This CDR3 is built from 16 residues. V lost 5 bases and J lost 4, with 20 bases in between. The CDR3 bases are TGTGCCAGCAGTGGCGTTGGAGGATTGGAGGTCTATGGCTACACCTTC. Protein sequence: CASSGVGGLEVYGYTF.

V usage is TRBV27 and J usage is TRBJ2-7; the D gene is possibly TRBD1 (6 bases). CDR3 length: 12 amino acids. Germline CDR1 reads MNHEY; CDR2 reads SMNVEV (reference sequence). The ends were cut back, 10 bases at V and 0 bases at J, with 10 bases in the middle. CDR3 protein: CATRTASYEQYF. The CDR3 bases are TGTGCCACCCGGACAGCCTCCTACGAGCAGTACTTC.

Concerning this clonotype: This clone may be a read error of a much larger clone one base away. As the CDR3 is not closed by the conserved phenylalanine or tryptophan, this likely results from a read error. This sequence joins TRBV30 and TRBJ1-1; D ambiguous. The germline CDR1 and CDR2 sequences are GTSNPN and SVGIG (reference sequence). V lost 4 bases to trimming and J lost 3 bases, with 6 bases between them. The CDR3 has 11 amino acids. The CDR3 nucleotides read TGTGCCTGGAAAGCGTACACTGAAGCTTTCTCT. Protein: CAWKAYTEAFS.

This clonotype was seen only a few times. The chain is built from TRBV4-1 and TRBJ2-7; D is unclear. V shed 0 bases and J shed 9 bases, with 18 bases lying between them. Germline CDR1 MGHRA, CDR2 YSYEKL. This CDR3 region has 15 residues. The CDR3 bases are TGCGCCAGCAGCCAAGATCGGATGGGGTTGGTGGGGCAGTACTTC. It codes for CASSQDRMGLVGQYF.

Only a few counts were recorded for this clonotype. The V call is TRBV29-1, the J call TRBJ2-3; D unresolved. The V gene's germline CDR1 is SQVTM and CDR2 ANQGSEA. V was shortened by 3 bases and J by 7 bases, with 8 bases between the two germline ends. The CDR3 runs to 11 residues. CDR3 sequence reads: CSVDTLNTQYF. Here the CDR3 DNA reads TGCAGCGTTGATACTTTAAATACGCAGTATTTT.

This clonotype showed up many times. CDR3 in DNA: TGCAGTGCCCCGGAGGGGCTGGCGGGAGGTCCCTACAATGAGCAGTTCTTC. This encodes CSAPEGLAGGPYNEQFF. The J gene is TRBJ2-1, the V gene TRBV20-1; 8 bases align to TRBD2. The length of the CDR3 is 17 residues. Germline V lookup: CDR1 DFQATT, CDR2 SNEGSKA (reference sequence). V trimming: 6 bases; J trimming: 2 bases; junction bases outside the gene matches: 15.

This clonotype was found many times. The CDR3 is CASSLGTYRKAFF. In nucleotides, the CDR3 is TGTGCCAGCAGTCTTGGGACGTACAGAAAAGCTTTCTTT. The chain combines TRBV12-3 or TRBV12-4 with TRBJ1-1; perhaps TRBD1 as D (5 bases). V gave up 5 bases and J gave up 9 bases, with 16 bases separating them. The CDR3 is 13 amino acids.

The genes are TRBV11-2 and TRBJ2-1; 9 bases line up with TRBD2. The CDR3 runs 17 residues. CDR1 SGHAT and CDR2 FQNNGV come from the germline V gene. The V gene end was trimmed by 1 base and the J gene end by 4 bases; junction bases not matched to a gene: 8. The CDR3 coding sequence is TGTGCCAGCAGCTTAGGTCTTGGCGGGGGGGCATACAATGAGCAGTTCTTC. Translated: CASSLGLGGGAYNEQFF.

This clonotype was recorded many times. J is TRBJ1-6 and V is TRBV20-1; no clear D gene. Germline V lookup: CDR1 DFQATT, CDR2 SNEGSKA (reference sequence). The CDR3 is 17 amino acids. V was trimmed by 1 base and J by 7 bases, leaving 20 bases between them. This CDR3 reads CSARGRPRGFSNSPLHF. DNA for the CDR3: TGCAGTGCTAGAGGTCGACCCCGCGGGTTTTCAAATTCACCCCTCCACTTT.

The chain couples TRBV30 to TRBJ2-2; D remains unclear. V lost 0 bases to trimming and J lost 2 bases, with 7 bases between them. This CDR3 is 14 amino acids long. Germline V CDR1 and CDR2: GTSNPN, SVGIG (reference sequence). The CDR3 spells CAWSVLPNTGELFF. Written as DNA, the CDR3 is TGTGCCTGGAGTGTACTACCTAACACCGGGGAGCTGTTTTTT.

This chain joins TRBV28 and TRBJ1-5; TRBD1 might be the D (5 bases). This CDR3 has 17 amino acids. CDR1 is MDHEN, CDR2 SYDVKM, per germline. Deletions cut 2 bases from V and 4 bases from J, with 18 bases between. The CDR3 DNA is TGTGCCAGCAGTTTAATCTTGATGGGACTCTCAAATCAGCCCCAGCATTTT. The encoded protein is CASSLILMGLSNQPQHF.

This clonotype was observed many times. The genes are TRBV5-1 and TRBJ2-5, with TRBD2 identical over 11 bases. CDR3 length: 17 residues. J gave up 3 bases and V 4 bases, and 11 bases lay outside the gene matches. Per germline, CDR1 SGHRS and CDR2 YFSETQ. CDR3 sequence reads: CASSHIGSGRAEETQYF. The CDR3 DNA sequence: TGCGCCAGCAGCCACATAGGTAGCGGGAGGGCCGAAGAGACCCAGTACTTC.

This clonotype has at least ten counts. CDR3 in DNA: TGCAGTGCCCGCGGGGGGCCCTACACAGATACGCAGTATTTT. Amino acids: CSARGGPYTDTQYF. The rearrangement uses TRBV20-1 and TRBJ2-3; 8 nucleotides line up with TRBD2. V shed 6 bases, J shed 2 bases, and the junction held 7 bases outside the gene matches. Germline values: CDR1 DFQATT, CDR2 SNEGSKA (reference sequence). This CDR3 comprises 14 residues.

The table lists this clonotype with a count of one. The chain uses TRBV19 and TRBJ1-1; no definite D call. Germline CDR1 reads LNHDA; CDR2 reads SQIVND (reference sequence). The CDR3 is 13 residues long. V gave up 3 bases and J gave up 10 bases, with 15 bases separating them. In nucleotides, the CDR3 is TGTGCCAGTAGTATTATGGTCGAGAGCCGAGCTTTCTTT. This sequence encodes CASSIMVESRAFF.

With respect to this clonotype: This may come from a read error, since a much larger clone is one base off. The chain employs TRBV9 and TRBJ1-6; no firm D call. V shed 6 bases and J shed 15 bases, with 4 bases lying between them. Germline-derived CDR1 and CDR2 are SGDLS and YYNGEE. This CDR3 comprises 8 residues. The CDR3 sequence is CASMLLHF. In DNA, the CDR3 is TGTGCCAGCATGCTCCTCCACTTT. Full variable domain (outside the CDR3, taken from reference TRBV9 and TRBJ1-6): DSGVTQTPKHLITATGQRVTLRCSPRSGDLSVYWYQQSLDQGLQFLIQYYNGEERAKGNILERFSAQQFPDLHSELNLSSLELGDSALYFCASMLLHFGNGTRLTVT.

Only a few counts were recorded for this clonotype. J is TRBJ2-7 and V is TRBV9; 7 positions match TRBD1. This CDR3 has 14 amino acids. Trimming cost V 5 bases and J 0 bases; bases outside gene matches: 5. Germline assignment: CDR1 SGDLS and CDR2 YYNGEE. CDR3 in amino acids: CASSAGTDSYEQYF. DNA for the CDR3: TGTGCCAGCAGTGCCGGGACAGACTCCTACGAGCAGTACTTC.

The chain joins TRBV7-2 to TRBJ2-2; 8 bases are shared with TRBD2. Germline V gene lookup returns CDR1 SGHTA and CDR2 FQGNSA. The CDR3 length is 16 residues. The ends lost 1 base at V and 4 bases at J; junction bases unmatched: 5. For the CDR3, the DNA is TGTGCCAGCAGCTTAGTACTAGCGGTCCTCACCGGGGAGCTGTTTTTT. Its translation is CASSLVLAVLTGELFF. The full variable domain, its missing parts supplied by reference TRBV7-2 and TRBJ2-2, is GAGVSQSPSNKVTEKGKDVELRCDPISGHTALYWYRQSLGQGLEFLIYFQGNSAPDKSGLPSDRFSAERTGGSVSTLTIQRTQQEDSAVYLCASSLVLAVLTGELFFGEGSRLTVL.

A note on this clonotype: Just one base apart from a much larger clone, this may be a read error. The V call is TRBV2, the J call TRBJ2-2, with 7 nucleotides matching TRBD2. Germline V gene lookup returns CDR1 SNHLY and CDR2 FYNNEI. This CDR3 spans 18 amino acids. Germline trimming cut 2 bases from V and 3 bases from J; bases unmatched to any gene: 12. CDR3 nucleotides: TGTGCCAGCAGTGAAAGGATAAGCGGGGCCCCAGACACCGGGGAGCTGTTTTTT. Amino acid sequence: CASSERISGAPDTGELFF.

V usage is TRBV18 and J usage is TRBJ2-1, with 8 bases fitting TRBD1. Per the germline V gene, CDR1 is KGHSH and CDR2 is LQKENI. The CDR3 has 15 amino acids. J gave up 2 bases and V 3 bases, and 3 bases lay outside the gene matches. The CDR3 nucleotides read TGTGCCAGCTCACCGGCAGGGGGCCCCTACAATGAGCAGTTCTTC. Protein product: CASSPAGGPYNEQFF. The entire variable domain, with the rest obtained from reference TRBV18 and TRBJ2-1, is as follows: NAGVMQNPRHLVRRRGQEARLRCSPMKGHSHVYWYRQLPEEGLKFMVYLQKENIIDESGMPKERFSAEFPKEGPSILRIQQVVRGDSAAYFCASSPAGGPYNEQFFGPGTRLTVL.

This clonotype was seen only a few times. A read error is possible here, since a much larger clone lies one base away. V usage is TRBV20-1 and J usage is TRBJ2-5; 15 bases match TRBD2. The V gene's germline CDR1 is DFQATT and CDR2 SNEGSKA (reference sequence). There are 19 residues in the CDR3. V lost 7 bases to trimming and J lost 2 bases; unmatched junction nucleotides: 17. The DNA of the CDR3 is TGCAGTGGCCTCGCGTTCGACTCGGGACTAGCGGGGGGACAAGAGACCCAGTACTTC. Translation gives CSGLAFDSGLAGGQETQYF.

The chain links TRBV30 to TRBJ2-1; the match to TRBD2 covers 10 bases. The CDR3 spans 14 residues. Per the germline V gene, CDR1 is GTSNPN and CDR2 is SVGIG (reference sequence). J was trimmed by 2 bases and V by 5 bases; bases with no gene match: 3. The CDR3 region is CAWEREGPYNEQFF. The CDR3 coding sequence is TGTGCCTGGGAGCGGGAGGGACCCTACAATGAGCAGTTCTTC.

This clonotype was seen only once. This may be a read error: a much more frequent sequence differs by one nucleotide. This sequence joins TRBV7-2 and TRBJ2-1; 9 bases are shared with TRBD2. The germline V gene has CDR1 SGHTA and CDR2 FQGNSA. This CDR3 spans 14 amino acids. Trimming at V came to 0 bases and at J to 9 bases, leaving 3 bases not matched to a gene. The CDR3 spells CASSLALAGLEQFF. The CDR3 bases are TGTGCCAGCAGCTTAGCGCTAGCGGGGCTTGAGCAGTTCTTC.

Turning to this clonotype: This clone may be a read error of a much larger clone one base away. This chain connects TRBV28 to TRBJ2-5; TRBD2 aligns across 10 bases. The CDR3 consists of 17 residues. V gave up 8 bases and J gave up 4 bases; unmatched junction bases: 16. In germline, CDR1 is MDHEN, CDR2 SYDVKM. The CDR3 sequence: CASSSGLAGDLGETQYF. CDR3 nucleotides: TGTGCCAGCTCCTCTGGGCTAGCGGGGGACCTAGGAGAGACCCAGTACTTC.

With regard to this clonotype: With a much larger clone just one base away, this may be a read error. CDR3 in DNA: TGTGCCAGCAGCTTATGTCAGGACTATACGCAGTATTTT. This gives the protein CASSLCQDYTQYF. The chain combines TRBV11-2 with TRBJ2-3, with D perhaps TRBD2 (5 bases). Trimming removed 2 bases at V and 7 bases at J, with 10 bases between. Germline V gives CDR1 SGHAT, CDR2 FQNNGV. The CDR3 is made up of 13 amino acids.

This clonotype was counted many times. This chain links TRBV30 with TRBJ2-1; D ambiguous. The V and J ends lost 4 bases and 8 bases respectively, with 12 bases between them. Per germline, CDR1 GTSNPN and CDR2 SVGIG (reference sequence). CDR3 length: 12 amino acids. The CDR3 region is CAWIVAIDEQFF. The CDR3 DNA reads as TGTGCCTGGATTGTTGCAATAGATGAGCAGTTCTTC. Combining the CDR3 with reference TRBV30 and TRBJ2-1 gives the whole variable domain SQTIHQWPATLVQPVGSPLSLECTVEGTSNPNLYWYRQAAGRGLQLLFYSVGIGQISSEVPQNLSASRPQDRQFILSSKKLLLSDSGFYLCAWIVAIDEQFFGPGTRLTVL.